This TCR beta chain was recovered during a study of T cell responses to AZD1222 COVID-19 vaccine. The repertoire was sequenced with immunoSEQ multiplex PCR; TCRdb's copy has only in-frame clones and lacks some. The sample holds under 200,000 clones, about 90% seen once. This CDR3 has 12 residues. Germline V CDR1 and CDR2: SNHLY, FYNNEI. V was cut by 8 bases and J by 3 bases, with 11 bases left in between. The sequence came from an adult who received the AZD1222 COVID-19 vaccine. The V and J genes are TRBV2 and TRBJ2-7; possible D gene TRBD2, 7 bases. The specimen was peripheral blood, collected 28 days after the second AZD1222 dose. CDR3 protein: CASRGAYYEQYF. CDR3 nucleotide sequence: TGTGCCAGCCGGGGGGCGTACTACGAGCAGTACTTC.